Listed here is a single TCR beta chain. Its target is unknown. The data originate from a study of cytomegalovirus exposure and HLA in healthy donors. Study overall: The same platform used for the approximately 670 first-cohort repertoires was also used for the 100 to 150 validation repertoires, as a later analysis reported. Study-level results: Despite most TCR sequences being rare, some public TCRs occurred in many donors.

The CDR3 runs 18 residues. Germline assignment: CDR1 PRHDT and CDR2 FYEKMQ (reference sequence). V lost 3 bases, J lost 6 bases, and 11 bases stayed unmatched. Data came from immunoSEQ multiplex PCR; TCRdb stores just in-frame clones and leaves some out. In the table there are around 250,000 clones, 90% of which are singletons. The V gene is TRBV13, the J gene TRBJ2-3, with TRBD2 identical over 14 bases. The sample comprised PBMCs. This clonotype was sampled from a woman aged 18-35 years in good health and CMV-seronegative. CDR3 sequence: CASSLGLAGAYNGDTQYF. The CDR3 DNA follows: TGTGCCAGCAGCTTGGGACTAGCGGGGGCATACAACGGGGATACGCAGTATTTT. Together with reference TRBV13 and TRBJ2-3, the CDR3 gives the full variable domain: AAGVIQSPRHLIKEKRETATLKCYPIPRHDTVYWYQQGPGQDPQFLISFYEKMQSDKGSIPDRFSAQQFSDYHSELNMSSLELGDSALYFCASSLGLAGAYNGDTQYFGPGTRLTVL.